The clone carrying this T cell receptor beta chain was seen ten or more times. Antigen specificity is unknown. The CDR3 sequence is 17 residues long. Each TCR cDNA molecule bore a unique molecular identifier. MiXCR was run by TCRdb on the 5' RACE reads, yielding one entry per CDR3 protein. The sample carries around 23,000 distinct CDR3 sequences, 3% to 4% recorded once. Documented time point: sample taken at primary tumor resection. Frozen PBMC, nontumor lung or tumor provided whole RNA, which was sequenced unsorted. The data belong to a study of spatial heterogeneity in lung cancer. Study-level points and caveats: In blood, ubiquitous expanded tumor TCRs appeared more at resection than follow-up.

The starting material was PBMCs, obtained at surgery. The chain carries TRBV21-1 and TRBJ2-2; TRBD1, the table's D call, was not compared with the DNA. TRBV21-1 is reported as a pseudogene. The origin of this receptor is a female donor with early-stage non-small cell lung cancer. The CDR3 is CASSKVGTRGNTGELFF. The CDR3 DNA reads TGTGCCAGCAGCAAAGTTGGGACCCGGGGAAACACCGGGGAGCTGTTTTTT.